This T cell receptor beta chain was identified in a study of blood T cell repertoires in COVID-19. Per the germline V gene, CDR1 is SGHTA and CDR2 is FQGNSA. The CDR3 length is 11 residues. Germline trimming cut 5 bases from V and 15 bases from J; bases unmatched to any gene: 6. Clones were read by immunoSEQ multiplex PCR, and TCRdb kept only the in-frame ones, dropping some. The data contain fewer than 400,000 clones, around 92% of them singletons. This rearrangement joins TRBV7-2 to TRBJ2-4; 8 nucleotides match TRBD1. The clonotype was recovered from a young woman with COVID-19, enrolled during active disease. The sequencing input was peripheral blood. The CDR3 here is CASSEQGVPYF. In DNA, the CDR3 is TGTGCCAGCAGCGAACAGGGGGTCCCGTACTTC.